The entry that follows covers one TCR beta chain sequence. These data originate in a study of blood T cell repertoires in COVID-19. The data were produced by immunoSEQ multiplex PCR, yet TCRdb's version contains in-frame clones alone and is incomplete. The data show fewer than 350,000 clones, 70% to 90% seen once. The CDR3 runs 11 residues. V was trimmed by 3 bases and J by 15 bases, leaving 12 bases between them. V usage is TRBV12-3 or TRBV12-4 and J usage is TRBJ2-1, with D tentatively TRBD1 (6 bases). Sequenced sample: PBMCs or T cells enriched from blood (not recorded which). The clonotype comes from a man aged 25 to 40 who had recovered from COVID-19. This CDR3 reads CASSFKGVWFF. CDR3 nucleotides: TGTGCCAGCAGTTTTAAGGGGGTGTGGTTCTTC.